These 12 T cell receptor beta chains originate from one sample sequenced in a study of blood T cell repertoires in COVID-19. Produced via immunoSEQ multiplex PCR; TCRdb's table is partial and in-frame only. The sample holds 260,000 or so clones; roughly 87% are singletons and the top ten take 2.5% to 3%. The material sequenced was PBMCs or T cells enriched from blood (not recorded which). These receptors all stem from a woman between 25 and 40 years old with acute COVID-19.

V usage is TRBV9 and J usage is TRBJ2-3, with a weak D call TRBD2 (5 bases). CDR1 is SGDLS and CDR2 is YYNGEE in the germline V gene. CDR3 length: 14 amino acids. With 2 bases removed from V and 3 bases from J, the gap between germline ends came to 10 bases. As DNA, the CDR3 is TGTGCCAGCAGCGTTCTAGCCTTAACAGATACGCAGTATTTT. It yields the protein CASSVLALTDTQYF. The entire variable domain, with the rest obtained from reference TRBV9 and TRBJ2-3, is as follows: DSGVTQTPKHLITATGQRVTLRCSPRSGDLSVYWYQQSLDQGLQFLIQYYNGEERAKGNILERFSAQQFPDLHSELNLSSLELGDSALYFCASSVLALTDTQYFGPGTRLTVL.

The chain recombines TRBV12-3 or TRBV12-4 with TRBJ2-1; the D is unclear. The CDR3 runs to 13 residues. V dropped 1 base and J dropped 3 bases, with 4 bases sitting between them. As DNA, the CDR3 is TGTGCCAGCAGTTTAGACGGCTACAATGAGCAGTTCTTC. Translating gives CASSLDGYNEQFF.

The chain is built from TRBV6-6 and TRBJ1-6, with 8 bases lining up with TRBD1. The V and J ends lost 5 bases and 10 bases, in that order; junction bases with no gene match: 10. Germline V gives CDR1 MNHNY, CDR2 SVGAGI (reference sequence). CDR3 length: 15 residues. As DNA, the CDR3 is TGTGCCAGCAGTGTCTCCCCAGGGGGCGACTCACCCCTCCACTTT. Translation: CASSVSPGGDSPLHF.

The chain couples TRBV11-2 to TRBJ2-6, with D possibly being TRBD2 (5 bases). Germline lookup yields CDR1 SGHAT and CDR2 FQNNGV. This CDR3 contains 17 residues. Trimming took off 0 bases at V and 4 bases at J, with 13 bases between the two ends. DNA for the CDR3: TGTGCCAGCAGCTTAGAGAGCGGAATGTTGGGGGCCAACGTCCTGACTTTC. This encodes CASSLESGMLGANVLTF.

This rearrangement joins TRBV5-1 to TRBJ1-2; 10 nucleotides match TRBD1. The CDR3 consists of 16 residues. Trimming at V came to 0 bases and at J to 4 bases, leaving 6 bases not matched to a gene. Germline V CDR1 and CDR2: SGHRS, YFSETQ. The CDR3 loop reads CASSLAPGTGAYGYTF. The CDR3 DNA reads TGCGCCAGCAGCTTGGCCCCCGGGACAGGGGCCTATGGCTACACCTTC.

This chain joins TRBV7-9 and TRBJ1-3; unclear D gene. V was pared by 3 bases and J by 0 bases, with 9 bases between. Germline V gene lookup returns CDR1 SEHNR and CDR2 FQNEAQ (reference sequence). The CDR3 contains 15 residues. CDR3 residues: CASSFGGNSGNTIYF. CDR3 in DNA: TGTGCCAGCAGCTTCGGAGGAAACTCTGGAAACACCATATATTTT.

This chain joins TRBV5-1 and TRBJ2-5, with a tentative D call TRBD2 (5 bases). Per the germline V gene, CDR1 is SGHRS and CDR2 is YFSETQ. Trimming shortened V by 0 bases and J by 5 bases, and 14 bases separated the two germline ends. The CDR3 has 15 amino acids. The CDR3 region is CASSLGPSGEETQYF. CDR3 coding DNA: TGCGCCAGCAGCTTGGGGCCGAGTGGGGAGGAGACCCAGTACTTC.

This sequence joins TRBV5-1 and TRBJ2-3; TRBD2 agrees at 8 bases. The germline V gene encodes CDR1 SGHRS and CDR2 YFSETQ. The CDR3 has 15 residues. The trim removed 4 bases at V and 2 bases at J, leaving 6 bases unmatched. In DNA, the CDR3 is TGCGCCAGCAGCCTCCGGGGGGGGGCCACAGATACGCAGTATTTT. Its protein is CASSLRGGATDTQYF.

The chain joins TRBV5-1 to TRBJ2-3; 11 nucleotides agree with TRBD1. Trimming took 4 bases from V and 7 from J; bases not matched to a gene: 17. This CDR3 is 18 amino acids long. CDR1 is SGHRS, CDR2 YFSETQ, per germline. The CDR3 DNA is TGCGCCAGCAGCCCCGGACAGGGGGCCCCTTTTTGGATAAATACGCAGTATTTT. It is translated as CASSPGQGAPFWINTQYF.

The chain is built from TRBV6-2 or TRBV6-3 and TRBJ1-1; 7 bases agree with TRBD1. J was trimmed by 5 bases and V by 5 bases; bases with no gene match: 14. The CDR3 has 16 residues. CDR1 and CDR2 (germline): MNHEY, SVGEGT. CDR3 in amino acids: CASSNRDRPLGTEAFF. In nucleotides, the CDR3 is TGTGCCAGCAGTAACCGGGACAGACCCTTGGGGACTGAAGCTTTCTTT.

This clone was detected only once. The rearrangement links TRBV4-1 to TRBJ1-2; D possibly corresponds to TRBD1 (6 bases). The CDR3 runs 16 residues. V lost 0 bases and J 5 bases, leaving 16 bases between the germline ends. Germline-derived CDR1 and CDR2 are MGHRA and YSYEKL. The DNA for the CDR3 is TGCGCCAGCAGCCAAGAAAGGACAGCCAAAATGTATGGCTACACCTTC. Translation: CASSQERTAKMYGYTF.

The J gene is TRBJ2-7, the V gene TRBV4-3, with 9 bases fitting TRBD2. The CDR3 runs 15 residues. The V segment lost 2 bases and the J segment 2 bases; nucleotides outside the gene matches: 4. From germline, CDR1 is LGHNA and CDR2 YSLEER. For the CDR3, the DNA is TGCGCCAGCAGCCAATCCCTAGCGGGGCCCTACGAGCAGTACTTC. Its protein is CASSQSLAGPYEQYF.